The entry that follows covers one TCR beta chain sequence. Assay: immunoSEQ multiplex PCR; the TCRdb copy retains only in-frame clones and omits some. Here the sample spans 45,000 to 65,000 clones, roughly 87% being singletons. The data originate from a study of blood T cell repertoires in COVID-19. The sequence came from a man in his 60s with active COVID-19. What was sequenced was peripheral blood.

CDR3 residues: CASSLGLVRAGELFF. The CDR3 DNA sequence: TGTGCCAGCAGCCTTGGACTAGTTAGGGCCGGGGAGCTGTTTTTT. This chain connects TRBV28 to TRBJ2-2; TRBD2 matches 7 bases. Germline V gives CDR1 MDHEN, CDR2 SYDVKM. The CDR3 loop spans 15 amino acids. V trimming: 6 bases; J trimming: 6 bases; junction bases outside the gene matches: 10.